This T cell receptor beta chain was recovered during a study of blood T cell repertoires in COVID-19 (dated by TCRdb to between 2020 and 2021). The study in broad terms: Samples covering the acute and convalescent phases of COVID-19 were provided by collaborators in the United States, Italy and Spain. The material from the prospective study consisted of cDNA or gDNA derived from T cells, B-cell-depleted T cells, or PBMCs. Subjects who had been exposed to COVID-19, were actively infected with it, or had recovered from it provided the deeply sampled blood TCRbeta repertoires that made up the dataset. A freely available public database, intended as a resource for researchers studying the immune response to SARS-CoV-2, is where the repertoires were released. Samples were obtained from the ongoing ImmuneRACE study (first 160 participants) and from approximately 1,200 subjects provided by 6 global collaborators. Nearly every sample came with metadata listing a de-identified subject ID, COVID-19 status, age in years and sex. Where available, HLA class I and class II types were obtained from metadata supplied by the sample provider rather than from assay-based typing. Here is what the overall study found, with its caveats: The quantity of clinical and demographic metadata differed by source and by participant and was supplied without curation.

This clone was detected only once. There is no known antigen for this receptor. Qualities for individual bases were not recorded, and no much larger clone is one base off. The immunoSEQ Assay, a bias-controlled multiplex PCR, was used to amplify TCRbeta CDR3 regions from genomic DNA. Under the source paper's analysis protocol: The number of nucleated cells in each sample was estimated by amplification of reference gene primers within the assay. Sequence reads were collapsed and filtered to measure the absolute abundance of every unique TCRbeta CDR3 rearrangement. For each sample, productive Simpson clonality was calculated as the square root of Simpson's diversity index across productive rearrangements. This immuneACCESS table, as held by TCRdb, lists in-frame sequences with V and J called but not all clones. Of the missing ones, under half trace to an unresolved V gene in checked studies; the others have no known cause. V, J and clone size reflect that table, while D and trimming were determined from the DNA. The sample table contains around 140,000 clones; only one count was recorded for over 75% of them. The ten biggest clones cover about 1.5% of the sample.

Each collaborating institution followed its own protocols to collect whole blood in K2EDTA tubes. For TCRbeta analysis, collaborators shipped samples as frozen whole blood, isolated PBMCs, or DNA extracted from either of those sample types. From the germline V gene, CDR1 is MDHEN and CDR2 is SYDVKM. The CDR3 holds 14 amino acids from the cysteine to the phenylalanine. Here the CDR3 DNA is all that survives: 42 bases in frame from base 1. V drops 2 bases and J drops 4 bases, leaving 11 bases in between. Source material: peripheral blood. This sequence originates from a woman aged 45-59 years with acute or convalescent COVID-19. The chain joins TRBV28 to TRBJ1-1; the D gene cannot be resolved reliably. At the DNA level, the sequence is TGTGCCAGCAGTTTACCCTACGCGGGCACTGAAGCTTTCTTT. It codes for CASSLPYAGTEAFF.